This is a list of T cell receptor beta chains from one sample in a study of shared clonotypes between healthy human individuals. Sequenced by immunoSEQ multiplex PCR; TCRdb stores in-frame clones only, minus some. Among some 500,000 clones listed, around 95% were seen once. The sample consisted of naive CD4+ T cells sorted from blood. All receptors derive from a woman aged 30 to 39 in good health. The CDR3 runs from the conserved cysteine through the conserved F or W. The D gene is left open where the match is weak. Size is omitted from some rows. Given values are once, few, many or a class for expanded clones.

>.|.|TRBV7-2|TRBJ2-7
TGTGCCAGCAGCACAGGACCGGGAGTGAACTACGAGCAGTACTTC
CASSTGPGVNYEQYF
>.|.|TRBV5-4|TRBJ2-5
TGTGCCAGCAGCTACCCGACACTGAGTGCACAAGAGACCCAGTACTTC
CASSYPTLSAQETQYF
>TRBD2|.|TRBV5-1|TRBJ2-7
TGCGCCAGCAGCCCCGGGGGGTATATGACCTACGAGCAGTACTTC
CASSPGGYMTYEQYF
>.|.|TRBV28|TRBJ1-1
TGTGCCAGCAGTTCGACAGGACCCACTGAAGCTTTCTTT
CASSSTGPTEAFF
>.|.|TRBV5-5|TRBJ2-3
TGTGCCAGCAGCTTGAATACGGGAGATACGCAGTATTTT
CASSLNTGDTQYF
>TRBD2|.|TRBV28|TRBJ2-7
TGTGCCAGCAGTTTAGATAGGCGGGAGGGCACCGGTTACGAGCAGTACTTC
CASSLDRREGTGYEQYF
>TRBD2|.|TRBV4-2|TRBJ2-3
TGTGCCAGCAGCCGAACACTAGCGCAAAAGCACACAGATACGCAGTATTTT
CASSRTLAQKHTDTQYF
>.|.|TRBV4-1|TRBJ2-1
TGCGCCAGCAGCCAAGGATCTCGGGGGCAAAGCTCCTACAATGAGCAGTTCTTC
CASSQGSRGQSSYNEQFF
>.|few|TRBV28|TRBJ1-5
TGTGCCAGCAGTGGACATTCCCGCGATTTT
CASSGHSRDF
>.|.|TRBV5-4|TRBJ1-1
TGTGCCAGCAGCTTAGCGGCGGTGGGGATGAACACTGAAGCTTTCTTT
CASSLAAVGMNTEAFF
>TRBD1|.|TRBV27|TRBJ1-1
TGTGCCAGCAAGACAGGGATGAACACTGAAGCTTTCTTT
CASKTGMNTEAFF
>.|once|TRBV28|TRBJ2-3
TGTGCCAGCGGGGTAGCAGATACGCAGTATTTT
CASGVADTQYF
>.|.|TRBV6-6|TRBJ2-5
TGTGCCAGCAGTTATACTACCTACCAAGAGACCCAGTACTTC
CASSYTTYQETQYF
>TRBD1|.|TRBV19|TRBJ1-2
TGTGCCAGTAGTTCAACTAAGACAGGGGGCTTTAGAGATGGCTACACCTTC
CASSSTKTGGFRDGYTF
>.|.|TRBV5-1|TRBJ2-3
TGCGCCAGCAGCTCGGACCCAGAACCTACAGATACGCAGTATTTT
CASSSDPEPTDTQYF
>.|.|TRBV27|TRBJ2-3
TGTGCCAGCAGTTTAAGTCGGACCAGGACACATACGCAGTATTTT
CASSLSRTRTHTQYF
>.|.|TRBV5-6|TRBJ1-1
TGTGCCAGCCGCGCGTCGGGGAGGACTGAAGCTTTCTTT
CASRASGRTEAFF
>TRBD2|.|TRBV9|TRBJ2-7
TGTGCCAGCAGCGGAGGACTAGCGGGAGACTACGAGCAGTACTTC
CASSGGLAGDYEQYF
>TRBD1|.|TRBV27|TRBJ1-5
TGTGCCAGCAGTTTAATGGCCAGGGGGCGCAATCAGCCCCAGCATTTT
CASSLMARGRNQPQHF
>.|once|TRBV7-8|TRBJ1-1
TGTGCCAGCAGCTCCCGGAATAGGGCCAGCCTTATGAACACTGAAGCTTTCTTT
CASSSRNRASLMNTEAFF
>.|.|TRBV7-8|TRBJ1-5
TGTGCCAGCAGCCTATCGCCCGGGACTCAGCCCCAGCATTTT
CASSLSPGTQPQHF
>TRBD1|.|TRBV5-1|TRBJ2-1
TGCGCCAGCAGCTTGGGTCAGGGGGCGGGGAATGAGCAGTTCTTC
CASSLGQGAGNEQFF
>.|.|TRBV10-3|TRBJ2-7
TGTGCCATCAGTGAATACAGGGCCGAGCAGTACTTC
CAISEYRAEQYF
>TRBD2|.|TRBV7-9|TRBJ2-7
TGTGCCAGCAGGCCTCTGGCGGGGGACTACGAGCAGTACTTC
CASRPLAGDYEQYF
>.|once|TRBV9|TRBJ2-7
TGTGCCAGCAGCGTAGGCAGGGATTCCTACGAGCAGTACTTC
CASSVGRDSYEQYF
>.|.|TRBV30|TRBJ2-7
TGTGCCTGGAGTTACTTAAGGGGTGTAAAGATCTACGAGCAGTACTTC
CAWSYLRGVKIYEQYF
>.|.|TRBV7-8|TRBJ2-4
TGTGCCAGCAGCCTCGGGGGCGGCCCTATAGCCAAAAACATTCAGTACTTC
CASSLGGGPIAKNIQYF
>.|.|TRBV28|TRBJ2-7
TGTGCCAGCCTTGGGCTTTTCTACGAGCAGTACTTC
CASLGLFYEQYF
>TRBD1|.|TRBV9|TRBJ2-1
TGTGCCAGCAGCGCCCCAGAGGGGGCTTACAATGAGCAGTTCTTC
CASSAPEGAYNEQFF
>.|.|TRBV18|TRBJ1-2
TGTGCCACGATATTGAGCCAAGGTGGGGAGAGAGGCTACACCTTC
CATILSQGGERGYTF
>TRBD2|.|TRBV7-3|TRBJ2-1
TGTGCCAGCAGCTTATGGTCGGCTAGCGGGAGCAATGAGCAGTTCTTC
CASSLWSASGSNEQFF
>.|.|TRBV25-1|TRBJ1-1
TGTGCCAGCAGTGAAACCCCGCGGGGGCCCACTGAAGCTTTCTTT
CASSETPRGPTEAFF
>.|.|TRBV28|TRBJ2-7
TGTGCCAGCAGTTTTGGGACCCCGGATCCCCCTACGAGGCAGTACTTC
CASSFGTPDPPTRQYF
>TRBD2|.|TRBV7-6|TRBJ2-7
TGTGCCAGCAGCTCCCGTGCGGGGGGCGGCTTAAGCTCCTACGAGCAGTACTTC
CASSSRAGGGLSSYEQYF
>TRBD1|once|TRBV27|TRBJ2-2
TGTGCCAGCAGTTTGGGAACTACAGGGGGCGTAGACGGGGAGCTGTTTTTT
CASSLGTTGGVDGELFF
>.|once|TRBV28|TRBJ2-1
TGTGCCAGCAGTTTATCCCGGGTCCAGCGGGCGCAGTTCTTC
CASSLSRVQRAQFF
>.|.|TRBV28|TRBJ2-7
TGTGCCAGCCTTCAAGGGACAGCGGGTTCCTACGAGCAGTACTTC
CASLQGTAGSYEQYF
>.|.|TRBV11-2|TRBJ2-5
TGTGCCAGCAGCTTAGCGGCAGGGGGAGGCCAAGAGACCCAGTACTTC
CASSLAAGGGQETQYF
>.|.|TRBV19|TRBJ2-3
TGTGCCAGTAGCACCCGAGTCCACCCAATGCCAGATACGCAGTATTTT
CASSTRVHPMPDTQYF
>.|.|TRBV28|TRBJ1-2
TGTGCCAGCACCCCGACAGATCTTTATGGCTACACCTTC
CASTPTDLYGYTF
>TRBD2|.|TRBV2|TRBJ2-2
TGTGCCAGCAGTGGTCTAGCGGGACTGACCGGGGAGCTGTTTTTT
CASSGLAGLTGELFF
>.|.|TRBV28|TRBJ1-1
TGTGCCAGCAGTTTATGGTTCACCCCCACGAACCACGCTGAAGCTTTCTTT
CASSLWFTPTNHAEAFF
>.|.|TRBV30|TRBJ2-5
TGTGCCTGGGGGGAAGCGGAAGAGACCCAGTACTTC
CAWGEAEETQYF
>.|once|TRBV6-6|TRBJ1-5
TGTGCCAGCAGTTACTCGAAGGGTTCCAATCAGCCCCAGCATTTT
CASSYSKGSNQPQHF
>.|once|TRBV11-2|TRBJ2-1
TGTGCCAGCAGGGTAGGCCGGGACAATTTGTACAATGAGCAGTTCTTC
CASRVGRDNLYNEQFF
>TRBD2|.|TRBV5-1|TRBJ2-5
TGCGCCAGCACGGACTCAGCGGGAGTTGAGACCCAGTACTTC
CASTDSAGVETQYF
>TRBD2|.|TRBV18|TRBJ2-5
TGTGCCAGCTCACCACCGGGCGGGAGGACTGGAGAGACCCAGTACTTC
CASSPPGGRTGETQYF
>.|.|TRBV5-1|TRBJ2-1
TGCGCCAGCAGCCCGGAGGTTCAGTCTTCTTACAATGAGCAGTTCTTC
CASSPEVQSSYNEQFF